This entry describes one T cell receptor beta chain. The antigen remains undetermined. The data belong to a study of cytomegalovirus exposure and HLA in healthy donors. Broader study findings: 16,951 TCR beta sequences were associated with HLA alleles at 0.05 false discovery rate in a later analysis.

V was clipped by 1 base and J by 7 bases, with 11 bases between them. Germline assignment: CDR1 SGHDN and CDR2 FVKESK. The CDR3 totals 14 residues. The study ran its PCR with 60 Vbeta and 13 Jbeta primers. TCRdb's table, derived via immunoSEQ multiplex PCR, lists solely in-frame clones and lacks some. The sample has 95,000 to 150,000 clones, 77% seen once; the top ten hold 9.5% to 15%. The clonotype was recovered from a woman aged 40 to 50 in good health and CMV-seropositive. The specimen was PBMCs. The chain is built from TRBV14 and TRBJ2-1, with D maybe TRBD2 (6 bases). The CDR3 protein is CASSQAGVVNEQFF. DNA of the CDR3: TGTGCCAGCAGCCAAGCGGGAGTTGTAAATGAGCAGTTCTTC.